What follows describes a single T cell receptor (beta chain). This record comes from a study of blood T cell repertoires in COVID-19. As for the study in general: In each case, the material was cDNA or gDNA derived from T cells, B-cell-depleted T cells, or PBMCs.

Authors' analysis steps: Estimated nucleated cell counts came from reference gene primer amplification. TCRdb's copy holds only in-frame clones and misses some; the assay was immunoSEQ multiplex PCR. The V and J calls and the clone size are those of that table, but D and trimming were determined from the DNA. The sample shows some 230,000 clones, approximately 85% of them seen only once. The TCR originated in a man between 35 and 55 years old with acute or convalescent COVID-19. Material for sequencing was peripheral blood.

The CDR3 protein is CASSSTSGGYTDTQYF. CDR3 DNA: TGTGCCAGCAGTTCGACTAGCGGGGGATACACAGATACGCAGTATTTT. The chain has TRBV6-6 and TRBJ2-3; 12 positions match TRBD2. Trimming took 4 bases from V and 2 from J; bases not matched to a gene: 4. There are 16 residues in the CDR3. CDR1 and CDR2 from the germline V gene are MNHNY and SVGAGI (reference sequence).